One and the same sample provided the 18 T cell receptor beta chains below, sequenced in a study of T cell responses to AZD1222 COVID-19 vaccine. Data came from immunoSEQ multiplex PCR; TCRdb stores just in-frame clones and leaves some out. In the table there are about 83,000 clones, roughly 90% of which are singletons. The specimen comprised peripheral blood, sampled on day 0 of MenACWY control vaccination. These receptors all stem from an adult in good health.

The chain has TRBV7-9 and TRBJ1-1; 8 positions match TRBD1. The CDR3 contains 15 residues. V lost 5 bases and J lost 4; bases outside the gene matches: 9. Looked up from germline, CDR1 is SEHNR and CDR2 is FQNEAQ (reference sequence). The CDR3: CASSPRTGRGTEAFF. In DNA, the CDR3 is TGTGCCAGCAGCCCAAGGACAGGGAGGGGCACTGAAGCTTTCTTT.

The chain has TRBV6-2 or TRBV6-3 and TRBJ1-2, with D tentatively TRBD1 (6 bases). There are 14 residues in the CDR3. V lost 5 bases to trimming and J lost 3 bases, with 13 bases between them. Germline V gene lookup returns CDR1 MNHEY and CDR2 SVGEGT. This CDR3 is CASSRDKSDYGYTF. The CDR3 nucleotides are TGTGCCAGCAGTCGGGACAAGAGTGACTATGGCTACACCTTC.

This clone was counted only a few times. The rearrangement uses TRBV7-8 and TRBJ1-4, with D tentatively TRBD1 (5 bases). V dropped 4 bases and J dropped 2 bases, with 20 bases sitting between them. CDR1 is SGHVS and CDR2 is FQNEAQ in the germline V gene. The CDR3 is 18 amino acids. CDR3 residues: CASSSFQGAGSTNEKLFF. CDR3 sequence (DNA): TGTGCCAGCAGCTCGTTTCAAGGGGCCGGGTCTACTAATGAAAAACTGTTTTTT.

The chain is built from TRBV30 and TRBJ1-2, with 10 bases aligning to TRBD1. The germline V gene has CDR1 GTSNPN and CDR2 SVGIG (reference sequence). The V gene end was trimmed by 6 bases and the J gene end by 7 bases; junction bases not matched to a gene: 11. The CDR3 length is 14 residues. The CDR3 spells CACPGQGKIGGYTF. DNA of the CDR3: TGTGCCTGCCCGGGACAGGGGAAAATAGGTGGCTACACCTTC.

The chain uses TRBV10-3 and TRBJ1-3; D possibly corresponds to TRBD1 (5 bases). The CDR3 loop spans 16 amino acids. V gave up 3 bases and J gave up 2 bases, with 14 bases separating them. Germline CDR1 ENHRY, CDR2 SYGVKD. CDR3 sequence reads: CAISDFWGETGNTIYF. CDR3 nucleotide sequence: TGTGCCATCAGTGACTTTTGGGGGGAGACTGGAAACACCATATATTTT.

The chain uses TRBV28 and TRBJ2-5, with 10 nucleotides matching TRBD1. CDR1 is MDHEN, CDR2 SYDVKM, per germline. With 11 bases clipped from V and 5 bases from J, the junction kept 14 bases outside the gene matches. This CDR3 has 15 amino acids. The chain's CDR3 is CASPRGTGDGETQYF. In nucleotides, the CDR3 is TGTGCCTCCCCGCGGGGGACAGGGGATGGGGAGACCCAGTACTTC.

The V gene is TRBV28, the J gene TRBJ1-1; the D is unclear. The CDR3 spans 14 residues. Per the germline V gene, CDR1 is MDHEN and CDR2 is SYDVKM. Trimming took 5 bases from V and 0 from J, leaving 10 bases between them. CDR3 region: CASSAAEVNTEAFF. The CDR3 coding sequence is TGTGCCAGCAGTGCCGCCGAAGTGAACACTGAAGCTTTCTTT.

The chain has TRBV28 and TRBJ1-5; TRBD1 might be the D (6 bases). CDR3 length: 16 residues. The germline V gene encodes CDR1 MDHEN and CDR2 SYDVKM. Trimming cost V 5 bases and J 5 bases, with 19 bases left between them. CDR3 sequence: CASSGPGHEDDQPQHF. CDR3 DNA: TGTGCCAGCAGTGGACCGGGACATGAGGACGATCAGCCCCAGCATTTT.

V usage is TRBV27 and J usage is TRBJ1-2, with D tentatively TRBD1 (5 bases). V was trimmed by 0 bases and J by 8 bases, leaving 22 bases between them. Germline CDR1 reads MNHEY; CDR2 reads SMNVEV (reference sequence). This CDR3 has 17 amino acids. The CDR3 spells CASSLSWDPDLERGYTF. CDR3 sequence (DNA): TGTGCCAGCAGTTTATCGTGGGACCCCGATTTGGAGCGGGGCTACACCTTC.

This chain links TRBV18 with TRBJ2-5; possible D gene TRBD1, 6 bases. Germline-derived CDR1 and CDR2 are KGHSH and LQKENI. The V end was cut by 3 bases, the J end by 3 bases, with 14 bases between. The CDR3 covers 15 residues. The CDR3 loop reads CASSPPAGAKETQYF. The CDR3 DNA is TGTGCCAGCTCACCTCCGGCAGGGGCGAAAGAGACCCAGTACTTC. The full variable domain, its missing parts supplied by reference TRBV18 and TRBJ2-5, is NAGVMQNPRHLVRRRGQEARLRCSPMKGHSHVYWYRQLPEEGLKFMVYLQKENIIDESGMPKERFSAEFPKEGPSILRIQQVVRGDSAAYFCASSPPAGAKETQYFGPGTRLLVL.

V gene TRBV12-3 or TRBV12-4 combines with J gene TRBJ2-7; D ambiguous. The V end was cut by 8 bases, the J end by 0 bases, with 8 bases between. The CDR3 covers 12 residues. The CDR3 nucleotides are TGTGCCAGCGGGGTGAGCTCCTACGAGCAGTACTTC. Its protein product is CASGVSSYEQYF.

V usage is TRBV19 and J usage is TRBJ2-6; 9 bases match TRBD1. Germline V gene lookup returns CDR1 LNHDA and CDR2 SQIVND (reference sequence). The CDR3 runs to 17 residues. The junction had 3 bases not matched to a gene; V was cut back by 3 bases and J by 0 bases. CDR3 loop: CASSIVTGGSGANVLTF. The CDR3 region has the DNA TGTGCCAGTAGTATTGTGACAGGGGGCTCTGGGGCCAACGTCCTGACTTTC.

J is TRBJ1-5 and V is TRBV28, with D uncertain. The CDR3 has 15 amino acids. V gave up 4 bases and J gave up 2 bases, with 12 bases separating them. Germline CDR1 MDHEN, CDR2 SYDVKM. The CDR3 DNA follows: TGTGCCAGCAGTTCTGGTGCTTGGGGCAATCAGCCCCAGCATTTT. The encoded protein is CASSSGAWGNQPQHF. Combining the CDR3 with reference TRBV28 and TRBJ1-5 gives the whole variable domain DVKVTQSSRYLVKRTGEKVFLECVQDMDHENMFWYRQDPGLGLRLIYFSYDVKMKEKGDIPEGYSVSREKKERFSLILESASTNQTSMYLCASSSGAWGNQPQHFGDGTRLSIL.

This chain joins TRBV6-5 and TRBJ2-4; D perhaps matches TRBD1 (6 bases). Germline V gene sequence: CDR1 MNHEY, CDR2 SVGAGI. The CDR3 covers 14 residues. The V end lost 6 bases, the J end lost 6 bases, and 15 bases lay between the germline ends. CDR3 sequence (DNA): TGTGCCAGCAGAACCACAGGGCGCGGAAACATTCAGTACTTC. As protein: CASRTTGRGNIQYF.

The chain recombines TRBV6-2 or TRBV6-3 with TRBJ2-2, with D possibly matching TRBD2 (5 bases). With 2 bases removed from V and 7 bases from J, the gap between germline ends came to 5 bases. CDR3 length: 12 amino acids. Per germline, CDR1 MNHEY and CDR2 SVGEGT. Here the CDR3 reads CASSYAGGELFF. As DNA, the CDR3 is TGTGCCAGCAGTTACGCGGGCGGGGAGCTGTTTTTT.

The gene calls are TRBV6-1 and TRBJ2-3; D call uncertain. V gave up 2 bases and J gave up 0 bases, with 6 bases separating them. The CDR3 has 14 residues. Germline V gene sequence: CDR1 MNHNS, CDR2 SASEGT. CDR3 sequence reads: CASSESVSTDTQYF. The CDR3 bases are TGTGCCAGCAGTGAAAGTGTTAGCACAGATACGCAGTATTTT.

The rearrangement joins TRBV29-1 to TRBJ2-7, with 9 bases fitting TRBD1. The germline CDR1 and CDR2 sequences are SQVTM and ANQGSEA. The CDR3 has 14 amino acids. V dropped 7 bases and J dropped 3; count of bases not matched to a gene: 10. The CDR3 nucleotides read TGCAGCGCTAGCCGGACAGGGGCCCGCTACGAGCAGTACTTC. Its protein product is CSASRTGARYEQYF.

CDR3 coding DNA: TGTGCCAGCAGCCGGGACGCCGACACTGAAGCTTTCTTT. Its protein product is CASSRDADTEAFF. The V and J genes are TRBV12-3 or TRBV12-4 and TRBJ1-1, with TRBD1 as a possible D gene (5 bases). The V gene lost 6 bases and the J gene lost 3 bases, with 11 bases spanning the gap. This CDR3 has 13 amino acids.